One sample yielded the 31 T cell receptor beta chains listed below, sequenced in a study of blood T cell repertoires in COVID-19. The data were produced by immunoSEQ multiplex PCR, yet TCRdb's version contains in-frame clones alone and is incomplete. The sample holds a few hundred thousand clones, about nine tenths seen once. Material for sequencing was peripheral blood. All receptors derive from a man between 25 and 39 years old who had recovered from COVID-19.

CDR3 sequence reads: CASSYSDRAYEQYF. CDR3 sequence (DNA): TGTGCCAGCAGTTACTCGGACAGGGCCTACGAGCAGTACTTC. The rearrangement uses TRBV6-5 and TRBJ2-7, with 8 bases lining up with TRBD1. The CDR3 runs 14 residues. Per germline, CDR1 MNHEY and CDR2 SVGAGI. The junction had 0 bases not matched to a gene; V was cut back by 0 bases and J by 2 bases.

The chain carries TRBV9 and TRBJ1-1; 7 bases map to TRBD1. The trim removed 0 bases at V and 6 bases at J, leaving 2 bases unmatched. The CDR3 contains 13 residues. CDR1 is SGDLS and CDR2 is YYNGEE in the germline V gene. The CDR3 coding sequence is TGTGCCAGCAGCGTAGTCCAGGGGGCTGAAGCTTTCTTT. This gives the protein CASSVVQGAEAFF.

The chain recombines TRBV25-1 with TRBJ1-2, with D possibly being TRBD1 (6 bases). This CDR3 has 11 amino acids. Germline V gene sequence: CDR1 MGHDK, CDR2 SYGVNS. CDR3 region: CATGYPTGYTF. The CDR3 coding sequence is TGTGCTACAGGGTACCCTACGGGCTACACCTTC.

The chain is built from TRBV5-1 and TRBJ2-1, with unresolved D. The CDR3 loop spans 17 amino acids. V lost 1 base and J 0 bases, leaving 14 bases between the germline ends. The germline CDR1 and CDR2 sequences are SGHRS and YFSETQ. CDR3 DNA sequence: TGCGCCAGCAGCTTGTCATCCCGGGTTAGCTCCTACAATGAGCAGTTCTTC. Translated, it gives CASSLSSRVSSYNEQFF.

The J gene is TRBJ2-3, the V gene TRBV19, with TRBD1 identical over 8 bases. The CDR3 contains 16 residues. V was pared by 2 bases and J by 5 bases, with 9 bases of the junction left unmatched. The germline V gene has CDR1 LNHDA and CDR2 SQIVND (reference sequence). The CDR3 loop reads CASSITKGQVLDTQYF. DNA for the CDR3: TGTGCCAGTAGTATAACAAAGGGACAGGTGTTAGATACGCAGTATTTT.

The chain links TRBV9 to TRBJ2-5; 7 bases agree with TRBD1. The CDR3 spans 16 residues. Germline V gene data show CDR1 as SGDLS and CDR2 as YYNGEE. V was clipped by 0 bases and J by 2 bases; unmatched bases: 7. CDR3 DNA: TGTGCCAGCAGCGTAGGGACAGGTGGTAGACAAGAGACCCAGTACTTC. This encodes CASSVGTGGRQETQYF. The full variable domain, its missing parts supplied by reference TRBV9 and TRBJ2-5, is DSGVTQTPKHLITATGQRVTLRCSPRSGDLSVYWYQQSLDQGLQFLIQYYNGEERAKGNILERFSAQQFPDLHSELNLSSLELGDSALYFCASSVGTGGRQETQYFGPGTRLLVL.

The chain carries TRBV12-5 and TRBJ1-5; the D is unclear. CDR3 size: 18 residues. Trimming left V 2 bases short and J 2 bases short, with 19 bases between. Germline V CDR1 and CDR2: LGHNT, FRNRAP. CDR3 nucleotides: TGTGCTAGTGGTTTGTCACAGACTGTAAGCGGGCGCAATCAGCCCCAGCATTTT. Amino acid sequence: CASGLSQTVSGRNQPQHF.

The chain couples TRBV6-4 to TRBJ1-6; no definite D call. Looked up from germline, CDR1 is MRHNA and CDR2 is SNTAGT. The CDR3 loop spans 15 amino acids. Trimming pared 2 bases from V and 2 bases from J, leaving 7 bases between. The CDR3 sequence is CASSDEGTYNSPLHF. The CDR3, as DNA: TGTGCCAGCAGTGACGAGGGAACCTATAATTCACCCCTCCACTTT.

This clone was seen once. The rearrangement links TRBV6-5 to TRBJ2-7, with D possibly being TRBD1 (6 bases). V gave up 6 bases and J gave up 2 bases, with 14 bases separating them. CDR3 length: 14 amino acids. CDR1 and CDR2 from the germline V gene are MNHEY and SVGAGI. CDR3 sequence reads: CASRPDRLAYEQYF. The CDR3 bases are TGTGCCAGCAGGCCGGACAGATTGGCCTACGAGCAGTACTTC.

The chain links TRBV9 to TRBJ1-1; tentative D call: TRBD1 (5 bases). Germline CDR1 SGDLS, CDR2 YYNGEE. V lost 2 bases and J lost 3, with 14 bases in between. The CDR3 sequence is 15 residues long. The CDR3 DNA reads TGTGCCAGCAGCGTCCGGACCAGGGAACACACTGAAGCTTTCTTT. This translates into CASSVRTREHTEAFF.

This clone was seen more than once but under ten times. CDR3 region: CASSVRGGQGGEKLFF. CDR3 sequence (DNA): TGTGCCAGCAGCGTCAGGGGGGGACAGGGAGGTGAAAAACTGTTTTTT. The V gene is TRBV7-9, the J gene TRBJ1-4; 9 nucleotides agree with TRBD1. The CDR3 runs 16 residues. Germline loops: CDR1 SEHNR, CDR2 FQNEAQ (reference sequence). V dropped 5 bases and J dropped 7; count of bases not matched to a gene: 11.

This clone was seen once. The chain employs TRBV9 and TRBJ2-2; 10 bases match TRBD2. V shed 4 bases and J 5 bases; nucleotides not matched to a gene: 8. This CDR3 is built from 16 residues. Germline V gene data show CDR1 as SGDLS and CDR2 as YYNGEE. In DNA form, the CDR3 reads TGTGCCAGCAGCTCTTTAGCGGGGGGCGGGACCGGGGAGCTGTTTTTT. Translated, it gives CASSSLAGGGTGELFF.

This chain links TRBV9 with TRBJ2-7; TRBD2 is a possible D gene (7 bases). Germline CDR1 and CDR2: SGDLS and YYNGEE. This CDR3 has 14 amino acids. Trimming cost V 0 bases and J 5 bases, with 12 bases left between them. CDR3 residues: CASSVVGGANEQYF. The CDR3 DNA reads as TGTGCCAGCAGCGTAGTAGGGGGGGCCAACGAGCAGTACTTC.

V usage is TRBV29-1 and J usage is TRBJ2-1, with 10 bases fitting TRBD1. Germline-derived CDR1 and CDR2 are SQVTM and ANQGSEA. Unmatched junction bases numbered 2, after V lost 7 bases and J lost 5 bases. The CDR3 is 12 residues long. In DNA, the CDR3 is TGCAGCGGCGGGACAGGGGACAATGAGCAGTTCTTC. Translating it yields CSGGTGDNEQFF.

The chain carries TRBV7-9 and TRBJ2-2; possibly TRBD1 for D (5 bases). CDR3 length: 16 residues. Germline CDR1 SEHNR, CDR2 FQNEAQ (reference sequence). Trimming cost V 3 bases and J 4 bases, with 15 bases left between them. CDR3 DNA sequence: TGTGCCAGCAGCTTTCCCATGGGGCCGAGCACCGGGGAGCTGTTTTTT. Residues: CASSFPMGPSTGELFF.

The chain uses TRBV2 and TRBJ2-7; 11 nucleotides align to TRBD2. The germline V gene encodes CDR1 SNHLY and CDR2 FYNNEI. Trimming removed 1 base from V and 6 bases from J; junction bases left unmatched: 5. The CDR3 length is 15 residues. The CDR3 DNA follows: TGTGCCAGCAGTGAAGTTCTAGCGGGGGGCGGCGAGCAGTACTTC. Protein: CASSEVLAGGGEQYF.

The chain is built from TRBV6-5 and TRBJ1-1; 7 bases align to TRBD1. J lost 0 bases, V lost 6 bases, and 4 bases had no gene match. The germline CDR1 and CDR2 sequences are MNHEY and SVGAGI. This CDR3 contains 14 residues. The CDR3 region is CASSMGQLNTEAFF. CDR3 bases: TGTGCCAGCAGCATGGGACAGCTGAACACTGAAGCTTTCTTT.

Many counts were recorded for this clone. V and J are TRBV7-9 and TRBJ1-2, with unresolved D. CDR1 and CDR2 from the germline V gene are SEHNR and FQNEAQ (reference sequence). V was shortened by 3 bases and J by 8 bases, with 7 bases between the two germline ends. The CDR3 contains 11 residues. The CDR3 is CASSFGWGYTF. CDR3 DNA sequence: TGTGCCAGCAGCTTCGGGTGGGGCTACACCTTC. Using reference TRBV7-9 and TRBJ1-2 for the parts outside the CDR3, the full variable domain is DTGVSQNPRHKITKRGQNVTFRCDPISEHNRLYWYRQTLGQGPEFLTYFQNEAQLEKSRLLSDRFSAERPKGSFSTLEIQRTEQGDSAMYLCASSFGWGYTFGSGTRLTVV.

This clone appeared a single time. The chain has TRBV7-8 and TRBJ1-6, with D perhaps TRBD1 (6 bases). V was pared by 5 bases and J by 7 bases, with 18 bases between. The CDR3 spans 16 residues. Looked up from germline, CDR1 is SGHVS and CDR2 is FQNEAQ. CDR3 coding DNA: TGTGCCAGCAGCCAAGGGGGGGTTCTGAGGAATTCACCCCTCCACTTT. It encodes CASSQGGVLRNSPLHF.

The count of this clone is one. The rearrangement uses TRBV12-3 or TRBV12-4 and TRBJ1-2, with D uncertain. This CDR3 comprises 11 residues. V was cut by 6 bases and J by 8 bases, with 10 bases left in between. The CDR3, as DNA: TGTGCCAGCAGGAGCGGGTGGGGCTACACCTTC. Translated, it gives CASRSGWGYTF.

The gene calls are TRBV4-1 and TRBJ2-2; 8 bases are a match to TRBD2. The V segment lost 4 bases and the J segment 4 bases; nucleotides outside the gene matches: 8. This CDR3 is built from 16 residues. Germline CDR1 reads MGHRA; CDR2 reads YSYEKL. CDR3 sequence (DNA): TGCGCCAGCAGCCCTATAGCGGGGATCATCACCGGGGAGCTGTTTTTT. Amino acid sequence: CASSPIAGIITGELFF.

The chain carries TRBV6-6 and TRBJ2-2; D gene unclear. The germline gives CDR1 MNHNY, CDR2 SVGAGI (reference sequence). The CDR3 has 13 residues. The V end lost 6 bases, the J end lost 4 bases, and 9 bases lay between the germline ends. This chain's CDR3 is CASSPRRTGELFF. CDR3 DNA: TGTGCCAGCAGCCCTCGTCGCACCGGGGAGCTGTTTTTT.

The J gene is TRBJ2-1, the V gene TRBV6-6; perhaps TRBD1 as D (6 bases). Germline CDR1 reads MNHNY; CDR2 reads SVGAGI (reference sequence). CDR3 size: 15 residues. V gave up 8 bases and J gave up 3 bases, with 17 bases separating them. The CDR3 loop reads CASAEIGQYYNEQFF. The CDR3 region has the DNA TGTGCCAGCGCGGAGATTGGACAGTACTACAATGAGCAGTTCTTC.

The V gene is TRBV21-1, the J gene TRBJ1-4. TRBV21-1 is marked as a pseudogene. The CDR3 length is 21 residues. The CDR3 loop reads CASSMPRVSLVVVATNEKLFF. CDR3 nucleotides: TGTGCCAGCAGCATGCCCCGGGTAAGCTTAGTGGTGGTGGCAACTAATGAAAAACTGTTTTTT.

Here the CDR3 reads CASGQTRQGSEQYF. CDR3 DNA sequence: TGTGCTAGTGGTCAAACTCGACAGGGTTCCGAGCAGTACTTC. The chain uses TRBV12-5 and TRBJ2-7; TRBD1 matches at 7 bases. Unmatched junction bases numbered 10, after V lost 5 bases and J lost 6 bases. The CDR3 extends over 14 amino acids. Germline V gene sequence: CDR1 LGHNT, CDR2 FRNRAP.

The chain is built from TRBV10-1 and TRBJ2-7; tentative D call: TRBD2 (6 bases). Trimming left V 4 bases short and J 2 bases short, with 12 bases between. CDR3 length: 14 amino acids. The germline gives CDR1 WNHNN, CDR2 SYGVQD (reference sequence). The CDR3 protein is CASSAGGAPYEQYF. CDR3 sequence (DNA): TGCGCCAGCAGTGCGGGCGGGGCACCCTACGAGCAGTACTTC.

This clone was picked up a small number of times. The chain carries TRBV6-4 and TRBJ2-2, with TRBD2 identical over 9 bases. Germline CDR1 and CDR2: MRHNA and SNTAGT. J gave up 2 bases and V 6 bases, and 4 bases lay outside the gene matches. The CDR3 is made up of 15 amino acids. The CDR3 DNA follows: TGTGCCAGCAGCTTAGCGGGGGACAACACCGGGGAGCTGTTTTTT. Translated: CASSLAGDNTGELFF.

The gene calls are TRBV29-1 and TRBJ1-1, with 7 bases identical to TRBD1. Germline CDR1 is SQVTM and CDR2 is ANQGSEA. Germline trimming cut 7 bases from V and 1 base from J; bases unmatched to any gene: 6. The CDR3 has 13 amino acids. The CDR3 reads CSAGQGGNTEAFF. CDR3 nucleotide sequence: TGCAGCGCGGGGCAGGGGGGGAACACTGAAGCTTTCTTT.

The chain has TRBV19 and TRBJ1-5; 7 bases fit TRBD1. Trimming at V came to 3 bases and at J to 0 bases, leaving 14 bases not matched to a gene. This CDR3 is 19 amino acids long. CDR1 and CDR2 from the germline V gene are LNHDA and SQIVND (reference sequence). Here the CDR3 DNA reads TGTGCCAGTAGTATGGCCCGAAGTCAGGGGGGCTATAGCAATCAGCCCCAGCATTTT. Protein product: CASSMARSQGGYSNQPQHF.

J is TRBJ2-1 and V is TRBV10-2; 10 positions match TRBD2. The CDR3 extends over 17 amino acids. The V gene's germline CDR1 is WSHSY and CDR2 SAAADI. J lost 2 bases, V lost 2 bases, and 6 bases had no gene match. The CDR3 nucleotides read TGCGCCAGCAGTGAGGGAAGCGGGGGGGTCCCCTACAATGAGCAGTTCTTC. Translated, it gives CASSEGSGGVPYNEQFF.

This chain connects TRBV6-5 to TRBJ1-1; 7 bases are shared with TRBD1. Germline V gives CDR1 MNHEY, CDR2 SVGAGI. This CDR3 is built from 11 residues. CDR3 region: CATGTATEAFF. CDR3 DNA sequence: TGTGCGACAGGGACGGCCACTGAAGCTTTCTTT.